The entry that follows covers one TCR beta chain sequence. Its antigen is unknown. The junction had 4 bases not matched to a gene; V was cut back by 7 bases and J by 7 bases. This CDR3 comprises 14 residues. Germline V CDR1 and CDR2: SNHLY, FYNNEI. Around 10 milliliters of peripheral blood were drawn from each donor. This record comes from a study of blood T cells in healthy people across ages. The study's findings and limits: Estimated diversity, derived from one million T cells, was regarded as an underestimate. Unknown CMV status may confound age-related changes in expanded clones.

The use of a sample-barcoded 5' primer and a J-beta primer mix characterized a second PCR of about 6 to 12 cycles. MiXCR, run by TCRdb on the 5' RACE reads, gives a single entry per CDR3 protein. The data show approximately 1.5 million distinct CDR3 sequences, with roughly 32% seen just once and about 11% held by the top ten. This chain connects TRBV2 to TRBJ2-1, with 13 bases that match TRBD2. Sequenced material: blood. The source is a woman in her twenties or thirties in good health. CDR3 in amino acids: CASNKGLAGNEQFF. CDR3 DNA: TGTGCCAGCAACAAGGGACTAGCGGGGAATGAGCAGTTCTTC.